One and the same sample provided the 9 T cell receptor beta chains below, sequenced in a study of vaccination and CD4 T cells after COVID-19. Treatment given: approximately nine-day PBMC culture with coronavirus spike peptide pools or control peptides (ViraFEST assay). Their antigens are not known. Sequencing of the DNA from cultured CD4+ T cells was carried out with the Oncomine TCR Beta short-read assay. TCRdb reprocessed the PCR reads with MiXCR, giving one entry per CDR3 protein. Of 9,500 to 15,000 distinct CDR3 sequences in the sample, around 60% were seen once. Sequenced: CD4+ T cells from blood, cultured in vitro. Receptors were obtained from a human donor who had recovered from COVID-19.

The gene calls are TRBV2 and TRBJ2-3; perhaps TRBD2 as D (5 bases). The CDR3 extends over 14 amino acids. V lost 8 bases and J 0 bases, leaving 12 bases between the germline ends. The germline V gene encodes CDR1 SNHLY and CDR2 FYNNEI. The CDR3 nucleotides read TGTGCCAGCGGAGGTGTAACTAGCACAGATACGCAGTATTTT. Protein product: CASGGVTSTDTQYF.

J is TRBJ2-7 and V is TRBV19; D gene uncertain. In germline, CDR1 is LNHDA, CDR2 SQIVND (reference sequence). The V gene lost 3 bases and the J gene lost 5 bases, with 14 bases spanning the gap. The CDR3 length is 14 residues. The CDR3 DNA reads TGTGCCAGTAGTATTAGTGAGGTGTCGGACGAGCAGTACTTC. Translating gives CASSISEVSDEQYF.

This chain uses TRBV20-1 with TRBJ2-7, with TRBD2 matching 12 bases. The CDR3 is 15 amino acids. V gave up 0 bases and J gave up 0 bases; unmatched junction bases: 0. CDR1 is DFQATT, CDR2 SNEGSKA, per germline (reference sequence). CDR3 coding DNA: TGCAGTGCTAGAGAGACTAGCGGGAGCTCCTACGAGCAGTACTTC. Its translation: CSARETSGSSYEQYF.

The V gene is TRBV19, the J gene TRBJ2-3, with 10 positions matching TRBD2. V lost 3 bases and J lost 6; bases outside the gene matches: 6. Per germline, CDR1 LNHDA and CDR2 SQIVND (reference sequence). The CDR3 has 15 residues. The CDR3 DNA reads as TGTGCCAGTAGTATCCAGCGGGAGGGCCCGGATACGCAGTATTTT. Protein product: CASSIQREGPDTQYF.

The V and J genes are TRBV12-3 or TRBV12-4 and TRBJ2-1; D call uncertain. V lost 6 bases and J 3 bases, leaving 12 bases between the germline ends. The CDR3 sequence is 14 residues long. The CDR3 sequence is CASRPEDLYNEQFF. DNA for the CDR3: TGTGCCAGCAGACCGGAAGACCTCTACAATGAGCAGTTCTTC.

The genes are TRBV20-1 and TRBJ2-3, with D unresolved. V lost 6 bases to trimming and J lost 3 bases, with 16 bases between them. The germline CDR1 and CDR2 sequences are DFQATT and SNEGSKA (reference sequence). The CDR3 is 14 amino acids. The CDR3 sequence: CSASESSVTDTQYF. The CDR3 DNA is TGCAGTGCGTCGGAATCCAGCGTTACAGATACGCAGTATTTT.

J is TRBJ1-2 and V is TRBV24-1; 7 nucleotides agree with TRBD1. Looked up from germline, CDR1 is KGHDR and CDR2 is SFDVKD. The ends lost 2 bases at V and 4 bases at J; junction bases unmatched: 3. This CDR3 is 14 amino acids long. The CDR3 reads CATSDWDRFYGYTF. CDR3 bases: TGTGCCACCAGTGATTGGGACAGATTCTATGGCTACACCTTC.

This clonotype has only one observation. J is TRBJ2-7 and V is TRBV19; 9 bases agree with TRBD1. This CDR3 has 15 residues. CDR1 is LNHDA and CDR2 is SQIVND in the germline V gene (reference sequence). After removal of 3 bases from V and 4 bases from J, the junction contained 7 bases not matched to a gene. This CDR3 reads CASSISGTGSYEQYF. The CDR3 bases are TGTGCCAGTAGTATCTCCGGGACAGGGTCGTACGAGCAGTACTTC.

The chain joins TRBV20-1 to TRBJ1-5, with 8 bases fitting TRBD1. This CDR3 spans 13 amino acids. The trim removed 5 bases at V and 4 bases at J, leaving 4 bases unmatched. Germline CDR1 DFQATT, CDR2 SNEGSKA (reference sequence). The CDR3 region has the DNA TGCAGTGCTTCCGACAGGGGAAATCAGCCCCAGCATTTT. Protein sequence: CSASDRGNQPQHF.